This TCR beta chain was documented in a study of naive and memory T cell subsets. General study points: Over 85% of naive TCR sequences appeared only once after error correction, unlike memory subsets. Gini index rose across naive, CM, EM and EMRA in CD4 and CD8.

Four subsets defined by CD45RA and CD27 were sorted after CD3, CD4, CD8 and live/dead staining. Trimming at V came to 5 bases and at J to 7 bases, leaving 7 bases not matched to a gene. CDR1 is WSHSY and CDR2 is SAAADI in the germline V gene. This CDR3 has 13 amino acids. This clonotype was counted at least ten times. Its antigen remains unknown. An equimolar mix of two oligonucleotides served as the beta constant-region primer for TRBC1 and TRBC2. MiXCR was run by TCRdb on the UMI-ligation and nested PCR reads, yielding one entry per CDR3 protein. The table shows 21,000 or so distinct CDR3 sequences, with approximately 10% occurring only once.

Specimen: central memory CD8+ T cells from blood. J is TRBJ2-7 and V is TRBV10-2; TRBD2 agrees at 8 bases. The receptor was derived from a human donor in good health. Here the CDR3 DNA reads TGCGCCAGCAGTCAAGCGGGAGCGGGGGAGCAGTACTTC. It encodes CASSQAGAGEQYF.